The 9 T cell receptor beta chains in this list originate from one sample, sequenced in a study of regulatory T cells in long-lasting Graves disease. The time point denotes: persistent/refractory GD, antithyroid drugs over 5 years with positive TRAb. PBMCs were the source of the RNA used for TCR sequencing. Libraries of TCR beta came from iRepertoire HTBI primers plus Arm-PCR of CDR3 regions. TCRdb independently ran MiXCR on the multiplex PCR reads; one entry per CDR3 protein. This table holds 350,000 to 500,000 distinct CDR3 sequences, roughly 21% found once. The starting material was peripheral blood mononuclear cells (PBMCs), obtained when the disease was refractory, from a patient treated with antithyroid drugs. These receptors were collected from a female donor with Graves disease.

This clonotype appeared many times. This chain connects TRBV28 to TRBJ2-5; 12 bases are a match to TRBD1. CDR3 length: 17 amino acids. In germline, CDR1 is MDHEN, CDR2 SYDVKM. V lost 3 bases, J lost 5 bases, and 10 bases stayed unmatched. CDR3 bases: TGTGCCAGCAGTTTTGGATCGGGACAGGGGGCTCTCGAGACCCAGTACTTC. It specifies CASSFGSGQGALETQYF.

The chain joins TRBV5-6 to TRBJ1-4; possibly TRBD1 for D (6 bases). The V end was cut by 4 bases, the J end by 10 bases, with 20 bases between. The CDR3 spans 15 residues. Germline V gives CDR1 SGHDT, CDR2 YYEEEE. This CDR3 reads CASSTRTAGLGKLFF. CDR3 DNA: TGTGCCAGCAGCACCCGGACAGCTGGGCTTGGAAAACTGTTTTTT. Using reference TRBV5-6 and TRBJ1-4 for the parts outside the CDR3, the full variable domain is DAGVTQSPTHLIKTRGQQVTLRCSPKSGHDTVSWYQQALGQGPQFIFQYYEEEERQRGNFPDRFSGHQFPNYSSELNVNALLLGDSALYLCASSTRTAGLGKLFFGSGTQLSVL.

This chain connects TRBV13 to TRBJ2-7, with 10 bases that match TRBD1. The ends lost 5 bases at V and 7 bases at J; junction bases unmatched: 8. Germline assignment: CDR1 PRHDT and CDR2 FYEKMQ (reference sequence). The CDR3 loop spans 14 amino acids. The CDR3 DNA sequence: TGTGCCAGCAGCCAGTACGGGACAGGGGAGGAGCAGTACTTC. It is translated as CASSQYGTGEEQYF.

The chain employs TRBV5-1 and TRBJ2-5; 10 bases match TRBD2. V gave up 5 bases and J gave up 5 bases; unmatched junction bases: 6. CDR1 is SGHRS and CDR2 is YFSETQ in the germline V gene. This CDR3 spans 14 amino acids. The CDR3 sequence: CASRLAGSGETQYF. The CDR3 nucleotides read TGCGCCAGCAGACTAGCGGGATCTGGGGAGACCCAGTACTTC.

This clonotype was detected ten times or more. The V and J genes are TRBV2 and TRBJ1-1; TRBD1 is a possible D gene (5 bases). Germline CDR1 reads SNHLY; CDR2 reads FYNNEI. The CDR3 is 13 amino acids. V shed 4 bases and J shed 7 bases, with 13 bases lying between them. CDR3 DNA sequence: TGTGCCAGCAGTGTTGAGGGTCAGGGTGAAGCTTTCTTT. This sequence encodes CASSVEGQGEAFF.

Ten or more counts support this clonotype. This sequence joins TRBV6-1 and TRBJ1-2; TRBD1 matches at 7 bases. There are 13 residues in the CDR3. CDR1 and CDR2 from the germline V gene are MNHNS and SASEGT. V was pared by 6 bases and J by 5 bases, with 6 bases of the junction left unmatched. The CDR3, as DNA: TGTGCCAGCAGGCCGGGGACAGATTATGGCTACACCTTC. Residues: CASRPGTDYGYTF.

Comment on this clonotype: This could be a read error, since a much larger clone is one nucleotide away. The chain couples TRBV6-2 or TRBV6-3 to TRBJ1-6; TRBD1 matches at 8 bases. The V segment lost 10 bases and the J segment 10 bases; nucleotides outside the gene matches: 12. The CDR3 totals 14 residues. Germline V gene sequence: CDR1 MNHEY, CDR2 SVGEGT. CDR3 amino acids: CANNLGQGMSPLHF. The CDR3 bases are TGTGCCAACAACCTCGGACAGGGAATGTCACCCCTCCACTTT.

On this clonotype itself: This may arise from a read error, as a much more abundant clone is one base away. The chain uses TRBV6-2 or TRBV6-3 and TRBJ2-4, with D perhaps TRBD2 (5 bases). The germline gives CDR1 MNHEY, CDR2 SVGEGT. The CDR3 length is 13 residues. The CDR3 reads CASSEPGLNIRYF. In nucleotides, the CDR3 is TGTGCCAGCAGTGAACCGGGGTTGAACATTCGGTACTTC.

This clonotype showed up just a few times. A read error may be the cause here, since a much bigger clone is one base away. The rearrangement links TRBV28 to TRBJ2-2; D possibly corresponds to TRBD1 (6 bases). Trimming cost V 8 bases and J 4 bases, with 14 bases left between them. In germline, CDR1 is MDHEN, CDR2 SYDVKM. CDR3 length equals 14 residues. In DNA form, the CDR3 reads TGTGCCAGCGTCGCGGACAGACGCACCGGGGAGCTGTTTTTT. This gives the protein CASVADRRTGELFF.